At least ten counts were recorded for the clone carrying this T cell receptor beta chain. The entry originates in a study of regulatory T cells in long-lasting Graves disease. Study as a whole: Newly diagnosed Graves' patients had under 3 months of antithyroid drugs.

Time point specified: newly diagnosed GD, antithyroid drugs for less than 3 months. PBMC-derived RNA was used for the TCR library. Patients met American Thyroid Association criteria for Graves' disease. HTBI primers from iRepertoire and Arm-PCR of CDR3 regions yielded the TCR beta libraries. In the study's own analysis: Identified segments across samples numbered about 64 TRBV and roughly 15 TRBJ. MiXCR, applied by TCRdb to the multiplex PCR reads, yields one record per CDR3 protein. The V and J calls come from TCRdb's annotation, not from the publication. The sample records 620,000 or so distinct CDR3 sequences, approximately 15% being singletons. CDR3 length: 13 residues. The V gene's germline CDR1 is SGHTA and CDR2 FQGTGA. V was clipped by 5 bases and J by 9 bases, with 14 bases between them. The same sample was also studied in work on T cells in Graves' hyperthyroidism and ophthalmopathy. Per that paper: Diagnoses used clinical symptoms, serum thyroxine and TRAb, thyroid ultrasound and orbital computed tomography.

The chain combines TRBV7-3 with TRBJ2-1; D is possibly TRBD1 or TRBD2 (6 bases each). The sequencing used peripheral blood mononuclear cells (PBMCs), collected at new diagnosis, from a patient treated with antithyroid drugs. The sequence derives from a woman aged 30 to 39 with Graves disease. The CDR3 sequence: CASSRGAQSEQFF. As DNA, the CDR3 is TGTGCCAGCAGCAGGGGGGCCCAATCTGAGCAGTTCTTC.